The next 14 T cell receptor beta chains were all read from a single sample in a study of T cells in localized non-small cell lung cancer. Only in-frame clones appear in the TCRdb table, and some are missing; sequencing was by immunoSEQ multiplex PCR. In the table there are fewer than 25,000 clones, about 89% of which are singletons. The sequences come from peripheral blood, collected before any cancer treatment. Receptors were obtained from a male donor aged 60 or over with stage I lung adenocarcinoma.

The V call is TRBV18, the J call TRBJ2-1, with 12 positions matching TRBD2. CDR1 KGHSH and CDR2 LQKENI come from the germline V gene. J gave up 0 bases and V 0 bases, and 6 bases lay outside the gene matches. The CDR3 length is 19 residues. CDR3 DNA sequence: TGTGCCAGCTCACCACCGACGACTAGCGGGAGAGGCTCCTACAATGAGCAGTTCTTC. It codes for CASSPPTTSGRGSYNEQFF.

V gene TRBV10-3 combines with J gene TRBJ2-4, with a weak D call TRBD2 (6 bases). Germline V gene sequence: CDR1 ENHRY, CDR2 SYGVKD. The CDR3 has 17 amino acids. Between the trimmed V and J ends, which lost 0 bases and 8 bases, there was a span of 20 bases. The CDR3 sequence is CAISESNVASWEDIQYF. CDR3 bases: TGTGCCATCAGTGAGTCGAATGTTGCTAGCTGGGAGGACATTCAGTACTTC.

The rearrangement uses TRBV28 and TRBJ2-7; tentative D call: TRBD2 (5 bases). Germline CDR1 MDHEN, CDR2 SYDVKM. V was shortened by 2 bases and J by 6 bases, with 14 bases between the two germline ends. This CDR3 contains 14 residues. CDR3 sequence: CASSLGGREGEQYF. The DNA for the CDR3 is TGTGCCAGCAGTTTAGGTGGGCGAGAGGGCGAGCAGTACTTC.

The rearrangement joins TRBV19 to TRBJ1-1; D may be TRBD1 (6 bases). CDR3 size: 15 residues. Trimming took off 3 bases at V and 1 base at J, with 12 bases between the two ends. In germline, CDR1 is LNHDA, CDR2 SQIVND (reference sequence). The CDR3 bases are TGTGCCAGTAGTATCGTAGGGACACCGAACACTGAAGCTTTCTTT. This gives the protein CASSIVGTPNTEAFF.

This chain links TRBV6-5 with TRBJ1-1, with 8 nucleotides matching TRBD1. The CDR3 spans 15 residues. The V gene's germline CDR1 is MNHEY and CDR2 SVGAGI. Losses at the gene ends were 4 bases for V and 4 bases for J; bases not matched to a gene: 8. This chain's CDR3 is CASSFGQGKATEAFF. The DNA of the CDR3 is TGTGCCAGCAGTTTTGGACAGGGCAAGGCCACTGAAGCTTTCTTT.

This chain uses TRBV19 with TRBJ1-2; no clear D. Germline V gene sequence: CDR1 LNHDA, CDR2 SQIVND (reference sequence). CDR3 length: 14 residues. Trimming stripped 1 base from V and 6 bases from J, with 12 bases between. The CDR3 sequence is CASSIVEGVDGYTF. In nucleotides, the CDR3 is TGTGCCAGTAGTATAGTCGAGGGAGTCGATGGCTACACCTTC.

The chain couples TRBV10-3 to TRBJ1-5; TRBD1 matches 12 bases. CDR1 is ENHRY, CDR2 SYGVKD, per germline. This CDR3 region has 15 residues. The V gene end was trimmed by 5 bases and the J gene end by 5 bases; junction bases not matched to a gene: 4. Here the CDR3 DNA reads TGTGCCATCAGTCCTGGGACAGGGGGCGATCAGCCCCAGCATTTT. Protein product: CAISPGTGGDQPQHF.

The chain recombines TRBV6-1 with TRBJ1-2; D call uncertain. The V gene lost 3 bases and the J gene lost 4 bases, with 12 bases spanning the gap. This CDR3 region has 14 residues. CDR1 MNHNS and CDR2 SASEGT come from the germline V gene. This chain's CDR3 is CASSEGSGRYGYTF. CDR3 nucleotide sequence: TGTGCCAGCAGTGAGGGCAGTGGACGCTATGGCTACACCTTC.

The V gene is TRBV27, the J gene TRBJ1-3; 7 bases map to TRBD1. The CDR3 is 19 amino acids. V dropped 5 bases and J dropped 2; count of bases not matched to a gene: 18. Germline V gene lookup returns CDR1 MNHEY and CDR2 SMNVEV (reference sequence). CDR3 protein: CASSPRTGDSLTTGNTIYF. The CDR3 DNA sequence: TGTGCCAGCAGTCCCCGGACAGGAGATAGTTTAACTACTGGAAACACCATATATTTT.

This chain connects TRBV19 to TRBJ2-2; D call uncertain. The CDR3 runs to 14 residues. The ends were cut back, 4 bases at V and 3 bases at J, with 9 bases in the middle. Germline assignment: CDR1 LNHDA and CDR2 SQIVND (reference sequence). The CDR3, as DNA: TGTGCCAGTAGTACGATCGGGCACACCGGGGAGCTGTTTTTT. Its translation is CASSTIGHTGELFF.

V gene TRBV28 combines with J gene TRBJ2-1; unclear D gene. This CDR3 is built from 15 residues. Trimming took 3 bases from V and 3 from J, leaving 12 bases between them. Germline CDR1 is MDHEN and CDR2 is SYDVKM. Written as DNA, the CDR3 is TGTGCCAGCAGTTTTAACACCTATCGCTACAATGAGCAGTTCTTC. It translates to CASSFNTYRYNEQFF.

The chain recombines TRBV11-1 with TRBJ1-4; TRBD1 aligns across 9 bases. CDR1 and CDR2 (germline): SGHAT, FQDESV (reference sequence). Germline trimming cut 5 bases from V and 8 bases from J; bases unmatched to any gene: 6. The CDR3 is 14 residues long. The CDR3 nucleotides read TGTGCCAGCAGCCGGACAGGGGAGGGAGAAAAACTGTTTTTT. Translation: CASSRTGEGEKLFF.

The chain has TRBV5-6 and TRBJ2-7; 7 nucleotides align to TRBD2. CDR1 and CDR2 (germline): SGHDT, YYEEEE. The junction had 9 bases not matched to a gene; V was cut back by 0 bases and J by 9 bases. The CDR3 spans 14 residues. The CDR3 region is CASSLDRGDTVQYF. CDR3 nucleotides: TGTGCCAGCAGCTTGGACCGGGGGGATACGGTGCAGTACTTC. Full variable domain (rest looked up from reference TRBV5-6 and TRBJ2-7): DAGVTQSPTHLIKTRGQQVTLRCSPKSGHDTVSWYQQALGQGPQFIFQYYEEEERQRGNFPDRFSGHQFPNYSSELNVNALLLGDSALYLCASSLDRGDTVQYFGPGTRLTVT.

V and J are TRBV15 and TRBJ2-3, with D possibly being TRBD2 (5 bases). Germline V gene sequence: CDR1 LNHNV, CDR2 YYDKDF (reference sequence). The CDR3 contains 15 residues. V was clipped by 0 bases and J by 2 bases, with 9 bases between them. CDR3 nucleotide sequence: TGTGCCACCAGCAGAGATGCAGCGGACACAGATACGCAGTATTTT. Translated: CATSRDAADTDTQYF.